Sequencing of this T cell receptor beta chain was carried out in a study of T-cell memory formation after mild COVID-19. Study-level results: What remained unconfirmed was the SARS-CoV-2 specificity of second-wave clones peaking on day 37. Memory sampled before infection contained some responding clones, suggesting cross-reactive memory joined.

TCRdb processed the 5' RACE reads anew with MiXCR; each CDR3 protein has one entry. This table holds about 180,000 distinct CDR3 sequences, 15% to 20% found once. This clonotype appeared a few times. The antigen remains unidentified. This CDR3 contains 20 residues. V was clipped by 0 bases and J by 0 bases; unmatched bases: 12. The germline CDR1 and CDR2 sequences are MGHRA and YSYEKL. Sequencing input: PBMCs or a T cell subset sorted from them (not recorded which). This TCR was recovered from an adult woman who had mild COVID-19 (a few samples of this study predate the infection). Cell type and time point are not known. J is TRBJ2-2 and V is TRBV4-1; TRBD1 matches at 8 bases. The chain's CDR3 is CASSQDKFGRGLSNTGELFF. CDR3 bases: TGCGCCAGCAGCCAAGATAAGTTCGGCAGGGGGCTTTCGAACACCGGGGAGCTGTTTTTT.